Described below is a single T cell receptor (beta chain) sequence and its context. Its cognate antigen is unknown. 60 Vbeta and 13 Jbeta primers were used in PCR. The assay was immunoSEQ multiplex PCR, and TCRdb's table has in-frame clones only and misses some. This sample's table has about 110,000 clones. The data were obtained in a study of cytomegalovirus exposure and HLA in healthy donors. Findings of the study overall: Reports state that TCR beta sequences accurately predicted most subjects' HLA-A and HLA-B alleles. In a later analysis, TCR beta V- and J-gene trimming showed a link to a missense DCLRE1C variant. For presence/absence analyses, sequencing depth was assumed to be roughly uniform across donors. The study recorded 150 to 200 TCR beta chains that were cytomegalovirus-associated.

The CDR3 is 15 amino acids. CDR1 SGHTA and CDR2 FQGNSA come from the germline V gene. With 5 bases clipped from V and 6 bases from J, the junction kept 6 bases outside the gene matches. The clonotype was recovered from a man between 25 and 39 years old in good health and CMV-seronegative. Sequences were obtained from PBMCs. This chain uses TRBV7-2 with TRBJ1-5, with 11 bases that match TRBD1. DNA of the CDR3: TGTGCCAGCAGCCCAGGGACAGGGGGAAGTCAGCCCCAGCATTTT. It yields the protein CASSPGTGGSQPQHF.